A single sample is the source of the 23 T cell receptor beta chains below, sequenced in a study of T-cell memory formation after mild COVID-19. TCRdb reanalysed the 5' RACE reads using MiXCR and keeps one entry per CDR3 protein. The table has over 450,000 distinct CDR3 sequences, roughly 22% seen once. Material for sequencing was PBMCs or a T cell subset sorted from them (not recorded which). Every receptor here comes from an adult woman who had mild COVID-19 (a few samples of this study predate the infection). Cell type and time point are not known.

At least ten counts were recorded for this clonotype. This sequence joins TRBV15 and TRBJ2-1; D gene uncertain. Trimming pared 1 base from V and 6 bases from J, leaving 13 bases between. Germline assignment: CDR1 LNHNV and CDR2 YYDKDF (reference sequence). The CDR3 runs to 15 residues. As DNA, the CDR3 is TGTGCCACCAGCAGAGGCGATCTGGGGTTCAATGAGCAGTTCTTC. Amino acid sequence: CATSRGDLGFNEQFF.

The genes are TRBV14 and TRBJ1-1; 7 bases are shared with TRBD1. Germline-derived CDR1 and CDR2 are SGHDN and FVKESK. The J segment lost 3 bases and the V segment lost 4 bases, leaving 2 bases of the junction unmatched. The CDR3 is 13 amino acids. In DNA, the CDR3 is TGTGCCAGCAGCCGGGGACAGCACACTGAAGCTTTCTTT. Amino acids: CASSRGQHTEAFF.

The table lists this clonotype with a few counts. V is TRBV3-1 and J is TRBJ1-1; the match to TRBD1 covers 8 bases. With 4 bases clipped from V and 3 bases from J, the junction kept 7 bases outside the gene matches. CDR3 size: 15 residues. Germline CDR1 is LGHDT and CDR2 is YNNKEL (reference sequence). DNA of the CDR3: TGTGCCAGCAGCCCCATCCCACAGGGGGACACTGAAGCTTTCTTT. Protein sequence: CASSPIPQGDTEAFF.

The DNA of the CDR3 is TGTGCCAGCATTCCGACAGGGAGCAACGAGCAGTACTTC. Translation: CASIPTGSNEQYF. V and J are TRBV25-1 and TRBJ2-7, with TRBD1 matching 7 bases. The germline V gene has CDR1 MGHDK and CDR2 SYGVNS. The CDR3 consists of 13 residues. V trimming: 7 bases; J trimming: 5 bases; junction bases outside the gene matches: 8.

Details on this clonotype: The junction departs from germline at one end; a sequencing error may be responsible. The CDR3 loop is CAWSGGASNSGELFF. The CDR3 DNA reads as TGTGCCTGGAGTGGGGGGGCCTCCAACAGCGGGGAGCTGTTTTTT. The V call is TRBV30, the J call TRBJ2-2; TRBD1 or TRBD2 may be the D gene (6 bases each). From germline, CDR1 is GTSNPN and CDR2 SVGIG (reference sequence). The CDR3 spans 15 residues.

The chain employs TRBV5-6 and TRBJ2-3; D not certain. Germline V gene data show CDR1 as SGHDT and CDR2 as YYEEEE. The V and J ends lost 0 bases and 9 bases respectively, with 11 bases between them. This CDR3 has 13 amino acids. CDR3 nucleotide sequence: TGTGCCAGCAGCTTGGAAGGTGGAGCAACGCAGTATTTT. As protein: CASSLEGGATQYF.

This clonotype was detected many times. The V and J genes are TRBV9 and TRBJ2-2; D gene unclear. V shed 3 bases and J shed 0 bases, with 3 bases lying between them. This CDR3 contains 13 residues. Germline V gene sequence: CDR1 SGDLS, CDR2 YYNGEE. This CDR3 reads CASSGTNTGELFF. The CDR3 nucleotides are TGTGCCAGCAGCGGTACGAACACCGGGGAGCTGTTTTTT. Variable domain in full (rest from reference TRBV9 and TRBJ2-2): DSGVTQTPKHLITATGQRVTLRCSPRSGDLSVYWYQQSLDQGLQFLIQYYNGEERAKGNILERFSAQQFPDLHSELNLSSLELGDSALYFCASSGTNTGELFFGEGSRLTVL.

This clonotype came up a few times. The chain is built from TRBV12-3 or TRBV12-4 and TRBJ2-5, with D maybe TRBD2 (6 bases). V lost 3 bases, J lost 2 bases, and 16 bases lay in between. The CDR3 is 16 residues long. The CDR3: CASSLGVSGGQETQYF. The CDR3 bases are TGTGCCAGCAGTTTGGGTGTGTCCGGGGGACAAGAGACCCAGTACTTC.

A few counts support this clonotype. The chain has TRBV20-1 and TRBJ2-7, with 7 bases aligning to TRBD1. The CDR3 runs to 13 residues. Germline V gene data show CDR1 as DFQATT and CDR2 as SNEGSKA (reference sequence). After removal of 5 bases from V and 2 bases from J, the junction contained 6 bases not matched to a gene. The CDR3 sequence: CSAHRDSPYEQYF. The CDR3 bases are TGCAGTGCTCACCGGGACAGCCCCTACGAGCAGTACTTC.

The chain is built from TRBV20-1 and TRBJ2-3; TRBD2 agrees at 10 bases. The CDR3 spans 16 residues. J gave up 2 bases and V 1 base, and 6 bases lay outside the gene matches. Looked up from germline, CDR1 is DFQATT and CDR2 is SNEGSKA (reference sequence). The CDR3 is CSARAGSGRFTDTQYF. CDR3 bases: TGCAGTGCTAGAGCGGGTAGCGGGAGGTTCACAGATACGCAGTATTTT.

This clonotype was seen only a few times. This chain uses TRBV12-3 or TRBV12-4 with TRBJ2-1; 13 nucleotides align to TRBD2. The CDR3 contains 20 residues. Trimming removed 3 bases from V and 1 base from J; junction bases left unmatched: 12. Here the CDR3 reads CASSFIGLAGVGASYNEQFF. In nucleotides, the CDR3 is TGTGCCAGCAGTTTTATCGGACTAGCGGGAGTGGGGGCTTCCTACAATGAGCAGTTCTTC.

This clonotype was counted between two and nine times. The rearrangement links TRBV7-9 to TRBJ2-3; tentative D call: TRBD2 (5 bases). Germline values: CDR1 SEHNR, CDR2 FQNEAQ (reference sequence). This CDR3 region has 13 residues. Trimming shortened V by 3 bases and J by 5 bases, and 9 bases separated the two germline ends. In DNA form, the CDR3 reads TGTGCCAGCAGCTTTAGCGCGATAGATACGCAGTATTTT. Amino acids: CASSFSAIDTQYF.

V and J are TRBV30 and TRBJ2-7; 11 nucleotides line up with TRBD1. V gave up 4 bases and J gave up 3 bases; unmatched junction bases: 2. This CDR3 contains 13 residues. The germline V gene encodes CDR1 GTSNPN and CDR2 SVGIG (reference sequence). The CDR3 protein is CAWTGTGGYEQYF. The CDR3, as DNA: TGTGCCTGGACCGGGACAGGGGGCTACGAGCAGTACTTC.

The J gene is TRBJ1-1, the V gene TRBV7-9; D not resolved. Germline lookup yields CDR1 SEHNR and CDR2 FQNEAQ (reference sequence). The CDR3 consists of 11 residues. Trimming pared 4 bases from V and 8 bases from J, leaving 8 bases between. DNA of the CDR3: TGTGCCAGCAGCTCTACCGCCGAAGCTTTCTTT. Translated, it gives CASSSTAEAFF.

The CDR3 DNA follows: TGTGCCAGCTCACTATTTTCGGGACTTTATGACCATGAGCAGTTCTTC. Protein sequence: CASSLFSGLYDHEQFF. The chain is built from TRBV18 and TRBJ2-1; a possible D gene is TRBD2 (6 bases). The CDR3 runs to 16 residues. The germline gives CDR1 KGHSH, CDR2 LQKENI. V was cut by 4 bases and J by 8 bases, with 21 bases left in between.

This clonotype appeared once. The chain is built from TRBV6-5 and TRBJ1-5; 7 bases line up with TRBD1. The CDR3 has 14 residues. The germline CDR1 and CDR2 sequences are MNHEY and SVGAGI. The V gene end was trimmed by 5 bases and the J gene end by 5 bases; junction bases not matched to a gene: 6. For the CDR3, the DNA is TGTGCCAGCAGTCAACAGGGGCCGTATCAGCCCCAGCATTTT. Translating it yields CASSQQGPYQPQHF.

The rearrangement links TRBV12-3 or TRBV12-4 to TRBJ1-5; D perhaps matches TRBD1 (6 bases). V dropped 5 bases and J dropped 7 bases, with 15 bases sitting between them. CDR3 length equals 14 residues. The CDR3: CASSPGGAGQPQHF. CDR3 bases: TGTGCCAGCAGTCCCGGGGGGGCCGGCCAGCCCCAGCATTTT.

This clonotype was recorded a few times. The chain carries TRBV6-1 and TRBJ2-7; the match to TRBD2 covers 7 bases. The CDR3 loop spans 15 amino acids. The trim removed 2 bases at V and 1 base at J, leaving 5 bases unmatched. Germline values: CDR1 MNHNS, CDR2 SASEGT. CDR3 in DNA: TGTGCCAGCAGTGAAAAGGCTAGCGGTTCCTACGAGCAGTACTTC. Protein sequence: CASSEKASGSYEQYF.

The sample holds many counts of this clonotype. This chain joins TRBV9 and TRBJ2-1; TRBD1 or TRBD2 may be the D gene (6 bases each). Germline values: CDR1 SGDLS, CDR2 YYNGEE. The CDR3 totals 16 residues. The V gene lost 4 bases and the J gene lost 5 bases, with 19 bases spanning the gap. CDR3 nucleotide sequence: TGTGCCAGCAGCCCCCGAGTGGGGGGCTTCAACAATGAGCAGTTCTTC. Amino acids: CASSPRVGGFNNEQFF.

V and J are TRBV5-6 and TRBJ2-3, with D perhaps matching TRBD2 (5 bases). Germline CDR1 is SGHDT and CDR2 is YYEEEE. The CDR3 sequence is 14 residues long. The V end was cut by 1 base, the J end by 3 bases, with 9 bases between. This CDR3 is CASSLNRRTDTQYF. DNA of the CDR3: TGTGCCAGCAGCTTGAATAGGAGGACAGATACGCAGTATTTT.

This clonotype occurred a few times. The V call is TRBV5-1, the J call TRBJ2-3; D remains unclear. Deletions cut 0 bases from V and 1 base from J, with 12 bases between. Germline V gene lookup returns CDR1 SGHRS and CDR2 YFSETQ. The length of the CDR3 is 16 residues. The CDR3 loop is CASSLGDGSGTDTQYF. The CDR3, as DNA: TGCGCCAGCAGCTTGGGAGACGGGTCCGGCACAGATACGCAGTATTTT.

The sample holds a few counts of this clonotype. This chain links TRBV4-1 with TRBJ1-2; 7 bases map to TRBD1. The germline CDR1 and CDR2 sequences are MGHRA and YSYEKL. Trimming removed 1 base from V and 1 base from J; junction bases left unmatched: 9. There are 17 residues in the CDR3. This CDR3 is CASSQVLKGAGNYGYTF. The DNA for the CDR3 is TGCGCCAGCAGCCAAGTTCTCAAGGGGGCGGGTAACTATGGCTACACCTTC.

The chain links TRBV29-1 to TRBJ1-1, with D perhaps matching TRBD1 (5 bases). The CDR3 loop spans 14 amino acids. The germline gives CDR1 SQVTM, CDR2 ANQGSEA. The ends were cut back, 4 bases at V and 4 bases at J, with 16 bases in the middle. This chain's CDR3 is CSVGTLGVSTEAFF. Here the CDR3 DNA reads TGCAGCGTTGGGACACTGGGGGTATCCACTGAAGCTTTCTTT.